Listed here are 21 T cell receptor beta chains from one sample, sequenced in a study of Graves' ophthalmopathy and Graves' hyperthyroidism. Amplified material comprised TCR beta CDR3 regions derived from RNA transcripts. In the first round, RT-PCR was carried out with HTBI primers, and a multiplex PCR formed the second round. In TCRdb, the multiplex PCR reads were re-called with MiXCR into one record per CDR3 protein. The sample has 740,000 or so distinct CDR3 sequences, approximately 40% seen once. The sequencing sample was made of peripheral blood. These receptors originate from an adult man with Graves' ophthalmopathy.

The V gene is TRBV19, the J gene TRBJ2-7; weak D call: TRBD2 (5 bases). The CDR3 runs 13 residues. Germline V gene lookup returns CDR1 LNHDA and CDR2 SQIVND (reference sequence). The germline V and J ends were trimmed by 10 bases and 5 bases, with 18 bases remaining between them. CDR3 sequence: CATADRGYDEQYF. CDR3 DNA sequence: TGTGCCACCGCGGACCGAGGGTACGACGAGCAGTACTTC.

This clonotype has ten or more counts. CDR3 in DNA: TGCAGCGTTAAGACCGGGACAGCCTACGAGCAGTACTTC. This translates into CSVKTGTAYEQYF. V gene TRBV29-1 combines with J gene TRBJ2-7, with 7 positions matching TRBD1. Germline values: CDR1 SQVTM, CDR2 ANQGSEA. This CDR3 is 13 amino acids long. After removal of 5 bases from V and 2 bases from J, the junction contained 6 bases not matched to a gene.

Many counts were recorded for this clonotype. This chain's CDR3 is CASSVSGSAETQYF. CDR3 DNA: TGTGCCAGCAGCGTTAGCGGGAGCGCGGAGACCCAGTACTTC. The J gene is TRBJ2-5, the V gene TRBV7-6; 9 bases are a match to TRBD2. Germline CDR1 SGHVS, CDR2 FNYEAQ. The CDR3 contains 14 residues. With 5 bases clipped from V and 5 bases from J, the junction kept 6 bases outside the gene matches.

The genes are TRBV19 and TRBJ2-7; 10 bases match TRBD1. The CDR3 length is 12 residues. Germline V gene lookup returns CDR1 LNHDA and CDR2 SQIVND (reference sequence). CDR3 sequence: CASQDRGYEQYF. As DNA, the CDR3 is TGTGCTAGTCAGGACAGGGGGTACGAGCAGTACTTC.

J is TRBJ2-5 and V is TRBV6-5; unclear D gene. The CDR3 covers 14 residues. Germline assignment: CDR1 MNHEY and CDR2 SVGAGI. V was cut by 8 bases and J by 5 bases, with 18 bases left in between. The CDR3 loop is CASGSPGLWETQYF. Here the CDR3 DNA reads TGTGCCAGCGGCAGCCCGGGCCTCTGGGAGACCCAGTACTTC.

V is TRBV25-1 and J is TRBJ2-2, with 10 bases matching TRBD1. J was trimmed by 1 base and V by 6 bases; bases with no gene match: 11. The CDR3 is 18 residues long. The V gene's germline CDR1 is MGHDK and CDR2 SYGVNS. The CDR3 sequence is CASSQVTGGAQNTGELFF. Here the CDR3 DNA reads TGTGCCAGCAGCCAAGTGACAGGGGGCGCACAGAACACCGGGGAGCTGTTTTTT.

This clonotype came up many times. The rearrangement uses TRBV15 and TRBJ2-7; D is unresolved. This CDR3 is 14 amino acids long. Germline V gives CDR1 LNHNV, CDR2 YYDKDF (reference sequence). The ends were cut back, 4 bases at V and 0 bases at J, with 10 bases in the middle. In DNA, the CDR3 is TGTGCCACCAGCACTACAAGGAGCTCCTACGAGCAGTACTTC. As protein: CATSTTRSSYEQYF.

This clonotype has at least ten counts. The chain couples TRBV10-3 to TRBJ1-6; TRBD1 aligns across 8 bases. The V gene's germline CDR1 is ENHRY and CDR2 SYGVKD. The CDR3 has 15 residues. J gave up 6 bases and V 5 bases, and 6 bases lay outside the gene matches. In DNA, the CDR3 is TGTGCCATCAGTCCCGACAGGGGCCCTAATTCACCCCTCCACTTT. This sequence encodes CAISPDRGPNSPLHF.

There are many counts of this clonotype. The chain is built from TRBV7-9 and TRBJ2-2; D is uncertain. Per germline, CDR1 SEHNR and CDR2 FQNEAQ (reference sequence). The CDR3 spans 13 residues. Trimming stripped 3 bases from V and 5 bases from J, with 7 bases between. DNA of the CDR3: TGTGCCAGCAGCTTTAAGGAAACCGGGGAGCTGTTTTTT. This encodes CASSFKETGELFF.

The table lists this clonotype with a few counts. The chain has TRBV20-1 and TRBJ1-2, with D perhaps matching TRBD1 (6 bases). The CDR3 is 14 residues long. Germline V CDR1 and CDR2: DFQATT, SNEGSKA (reference sequence). Trimming left V 5 bases short and J 7 bases short, with 20 bases between. The DNA of the CDR3 is TGCAGTGCTGATTCAACGGGGGGCCCTAGTGGCTACACCTTC. Translating it yields CSADSTGGPSGYTF.

V and J are TRBV10-2 and TRBJ1-5; tentative D call: TRBD1 (6 bases). Trimming stripped 6 bases from V and 3 bases from J, with 15 bases between. Germline values: CDR1 WSHSY, CDR2 SAAADI. The CDR3 runs 15 residues. CDR3 sequence reads: CASRDPTGNNQPQHF. In nucleotides, the CDR3 is TGCGCCAGCAGAGACCCCACAGGGAACAATCAGCCCCAGCATTTT.

This clonotype turned up a few times. This chain links TRBV12-3 or TRBV12-4 with TRBJ2-5, with D perhaps matching TRBD1 (6 bases). The length of the CDR3 is 15 residues. The V end lost 3 bases, the J end lost 2 bases, and 13 bases lay between the germline ends. The CDR3 is CASSFISGTQETQYF. As DNA, the CDR3 is TGTGCCAGCAGTTTTATTAGTGGGACACAAGAGACCCAGTACTTC.

This chain uses TRBV24-1 with TRBJ2-5, with 11 bases that match TRBD1. V lost 7 bases, J lost 0 bases, and 6 bases stayed unmatched. The CDR3 covers 16 residues. Germline assignment: CDR1 KGHDR and CDR2 SFDVKD. CDR3 amino acids: CATSHGQGAYQETQYF. The CDR3, as DNA: TGTGCCACCAGCCACGGACAGGGGGCATACCAAGAGACCCAGTACTTC.

This clonotype was seen many times. DNA for the CDR3: TGCGCCAGCAGTGAGACCAGAGCGGGCCTCGGTGAAAAACTGTTTTTT. Its translation is CASSETRAGLGEKLFF. The chain carries TRBV10-2 and TRBJ1-4; D gene uncertain. The CDR3 covers 16 residues. Germline assignment: CDR1 WSHSY and CDR2 SAAADI. V lost 2 bases and J 7 bases, leaving 17 bases between the germline ends.

The table lists this clonotype with a few counts. The chain recombines TRBV7-9 with TRBJ1-4; 7 bases fit TRBD1. CDR1 and CDR2 (germline): SEHNR, FQNEAQ (reference sequence). V lost 6 bases and J lost 8; bases outside the gene matches: 12. The CDR3 totals 15 residues. The CDR3 sequence: CASRPNTGAEEKLFF. In DNA form, the CDR3 reads TGTGCCAGCAGACCAAATACAGGGGCTGAGGAAAAACTGTTTTTT.

V and J are TRBV10-1 and TRBJ1-6, with 7 bases lining up with TRBD1. Germline values: CDR1 WNHNN, CDR2 SYGVQD (reference sequence). The CDR3 contains 17 residues. The V gene end was trimmed by 3 bases and the J gene end by 8 bases; junction bases not matched to a gene: 13. The CDR3 DNA sequence: TGCGCCAGCAGTGACGGACAGGCGAGCTGGGGGGATTCACCCCTCCACTTT. Translating gives CASSDGQASWGDSPLHF.

In this sample, this clonotype turned up a few times. V usage is TRBV4-3 and J usage is TRBJ2-7; D possibly corresponds to TRBD2 (6 bases). The CDR3 totals 16 residues. The V end was cut by 9 bases, the J end by 4 bases, with 25 bases between. Germline CDR1 and CDR2: LGHNA and YSLEER. CDR3 sequence (DNA): TGCGCCAGTTCACAGACTAGATCTGGGCGGAGTTACGAGCAGTACTTC. The encoded protein is CASSQTRSGRSYEQYF.

This clonotype came up many times. The rearrangement joins TRBV29-1 to TRBJ2-6, with D possibly TRBD2 on 5 matching bases. V lost 3 bases and J 2 bases, leaving 5 bases between the germline ends. The CDR3 is 13 amino acids. Germline CDR1 reads SQVTM; CDR2 reads ANQGSEA. Here the CDR3 reads CSVERAGANVLTF. CDR3 sequence (DNA): TGCAGCGTTGAGAGGGCTGGGGCCAACGTCCTGACTTTC.

This clonotype was seen many times. The CDR3 bases are TGTGCCATCAGTGAGGACTCAAGGGACCAGTACTTC. Residues: CAISEDSRDQYF. V is TRBV10-3 and J is TRBJ2-5; D not certain. Germline V gene sequence: CDR1 ENHRY, CDR2 SYGVKD. The ends were cut back, 2 bases at V and 10 bases at J, with 11 bases in the middle. This CDR3 has 12 amino acids.

The table lists this clonotype with a few counts. This chain uses TRBV14 with TRBJ2-5, with 8 bases identical to TRBD1. CDR3 length equals 14 residues. Germline CDR1 and CDR2: SGHDN and FVKESK. The junction had 3 bases not matched to a gene; V was cut back by 4 bases and J by 2 bases. CDR3 sequence: CASSRRGLQETQYF. The CDR3 coding sequence is TGTGCCAGCAGCCGCAGGGGGCTACAAGAGACCCAGTACTTC.

At least ten counts were recorded for this clonotype. The J gene is TRBJ2-7, the V gene TRBV24-1; the match to TRBD2 covers 8 bases. Trimming cost V 4 bases and J 3 bases; bases outside gene matches: 10. Germline V CDR1 and CDR2: KGHDR, SFDVKD. This CDR3 has 16 amino acids. The CDR3 sequence: CATSDSGGVGGYEQYF. In nucleotides, the CDR3 is TGTGCCACCAGTGACTCCGGGGGGGTCGGCGGCTACGAGCAGTACTTC.